This T cell receptor (beta chain) was sequenced during a study of technical replicates of blood from several donors (dated by TCRdb to the late 2010s). Libraries were prepared through the immunoSEQ multiplex PCR assay. Here the immuneACCESS table is served through TCRdb, limited to in-frame sequences with V and J called. Missing clones are a known gap in these copies; in checked studies unresolved V genes cover under half, and the rest lacks a known reason. The table for this sample lists fewer than 100,000 clones; 95% to 97% of them were counted only once. The leading ten clones occupy approximately 0.3% of the sample. For CDR1 and CDR2, the germline V gene (reference sequence) lists PRHDT and FYEKMQ. Inclusive of the bounding cysteine and phenylalanine, the CDR3 is 17 residues long. The only DNA kept is the CDR3, 51 bases in frame from the first base. The V end gives up 2 bases and the J end 0 bases, leaving 8 bases in the junction not matched to a gene.

Remarks on this clone: Which antigen it targets is not known. Base-call qualities are not available, and no considerably larger clone is one nucleotide away.

The sample was T cells isolated from PBMCs. The chain uses TRBV13 and TRBJ2-7; TRBD2 agrees with 9 junctional bases. The TCR originated in a human donor in good health. Read as DNA, the sequence is TGTGCCAGCAGCTTAAGCCTAGCGGGGACTAGCTCCTACGAGCAGTACTTC. This gives the protein CASSLSLAGTSSYEQYF.